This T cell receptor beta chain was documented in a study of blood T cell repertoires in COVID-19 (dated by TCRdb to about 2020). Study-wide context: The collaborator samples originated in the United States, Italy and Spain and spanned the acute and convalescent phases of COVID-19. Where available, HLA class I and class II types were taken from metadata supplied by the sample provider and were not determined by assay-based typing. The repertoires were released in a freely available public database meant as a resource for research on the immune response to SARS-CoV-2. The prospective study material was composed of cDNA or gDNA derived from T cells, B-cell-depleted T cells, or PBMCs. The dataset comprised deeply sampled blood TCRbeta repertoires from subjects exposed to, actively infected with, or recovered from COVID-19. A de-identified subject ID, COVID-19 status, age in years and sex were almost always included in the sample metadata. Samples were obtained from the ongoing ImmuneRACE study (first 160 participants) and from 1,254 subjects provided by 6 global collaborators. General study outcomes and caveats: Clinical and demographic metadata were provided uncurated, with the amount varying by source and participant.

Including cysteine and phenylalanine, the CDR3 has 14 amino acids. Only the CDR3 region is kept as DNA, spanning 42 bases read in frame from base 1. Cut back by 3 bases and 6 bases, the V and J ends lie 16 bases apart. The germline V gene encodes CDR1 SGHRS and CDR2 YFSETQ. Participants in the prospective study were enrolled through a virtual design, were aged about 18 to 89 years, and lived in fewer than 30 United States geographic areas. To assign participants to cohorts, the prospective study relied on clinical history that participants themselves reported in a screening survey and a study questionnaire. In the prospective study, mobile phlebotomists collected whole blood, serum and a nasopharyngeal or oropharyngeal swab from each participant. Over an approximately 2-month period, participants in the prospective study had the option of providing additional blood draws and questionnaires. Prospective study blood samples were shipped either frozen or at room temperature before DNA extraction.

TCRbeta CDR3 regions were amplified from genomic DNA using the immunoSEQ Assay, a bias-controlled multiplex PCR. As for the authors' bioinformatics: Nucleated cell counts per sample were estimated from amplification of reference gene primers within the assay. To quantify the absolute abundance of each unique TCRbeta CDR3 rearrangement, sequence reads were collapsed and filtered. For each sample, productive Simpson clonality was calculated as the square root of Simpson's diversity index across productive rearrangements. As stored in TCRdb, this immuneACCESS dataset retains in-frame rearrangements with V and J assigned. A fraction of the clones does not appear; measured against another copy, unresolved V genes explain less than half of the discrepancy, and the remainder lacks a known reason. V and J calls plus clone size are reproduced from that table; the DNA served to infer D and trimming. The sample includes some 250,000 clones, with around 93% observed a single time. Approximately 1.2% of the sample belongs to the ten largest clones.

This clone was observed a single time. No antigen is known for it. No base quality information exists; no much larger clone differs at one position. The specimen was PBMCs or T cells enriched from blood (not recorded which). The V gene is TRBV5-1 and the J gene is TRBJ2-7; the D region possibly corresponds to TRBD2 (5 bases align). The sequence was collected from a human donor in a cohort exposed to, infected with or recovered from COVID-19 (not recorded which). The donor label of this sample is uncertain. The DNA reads TGCGCCAGCAGCTACGGACTTGGGCTTGGCGAGCAGTACTTC. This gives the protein CASSYGLGLGEQYF. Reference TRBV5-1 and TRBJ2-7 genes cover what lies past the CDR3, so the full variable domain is KAGVTQTPRYLIKTRGQQVTLSCSPISGHRSVSWYQQTPGQGLQFLFEYFSETQRNKGNFPGRFSGRQFSNSRSEMNVSTLELGDSALYLCASSYGLGLGEQYFGPGTRLTVT.